This T cell receptor (beta chain) was recovered during a study of blood T cells in healthy people across ages (dated by TCRdb to the mid-2010s). Study-level background: In model experiments, template switching captured roughly one uniquely barcoded TCR beta cDNA molecule for every two T cells. Donors of different ages were randomly distributed across sequencing lanes to avoid experimental bias. Age-related changes in TCR beta repertoire diversity were measured in the study by deep sequencing normalized with unique cDNA molecular identifiers. For two donors (one aged 18 to 30 and one aged 80 or older), the study analyzed two additional independent replicas of 1 million unique cDNA reads from the same blood draw. Donors were grouped into four age groups: young (average roughly 15 years), middle-aged (39), aged (around 56) and long-lived (less than 85).

As to this clonotype: Its antigen target is currently unknown. One end of the junction does not line up with germline, which may come from a read error.

Summary of the overall study and its limitations: Since profiling was done on bulk unsorted PBMCs, naive and antigen-experienced compartments could not be conclusively compared. Compared with the aged group, more naive CD4+ T cells, fewer expanded clones and increased TCR diversity were shown by the long-lived group, suggesting age selection. Because the CMV infection status of the donors was unknown, age-related changes in expanded clonotypes may potentially have been confounded. Observed TCR beta diversity per million T cells fell roughly linearly with age, and a significant reduction was already apparent by age around 40. Estimates of total diversity from one million sequenced T cells were regarded as lower bounds and underestimates. A strong correlation was found between observed TCR beta diversity and the percentage of naive T cells measured by flow cytometry.

Donors were a few dozen systemically healthy Caucasian individuals from Russia aged roughly 6 to 100 years. Approximately 9 milliliters of peripheral blood were collected from each donor into EDTA-treated Vacutainer tubes. Ficoll-Paque density-gradient centrifugation was used to isolate PBMCs, with at least 7 million obtained per sample. Trizol reagent was used to extract total RNA from PBMCs, with at least 5.5 micrograms per sample. Naive CD45RAhigh/CD27high T cell percentages were measured by flow cytometry on a PBMC aliquot from every donor. From its cysteine to its phenylalanine, the CDR3 spans 15 amino acids. The sequence is cut down to CDR3 DNA, 45 bases in frame from base 1. According to the germline V gene, CDR1 reads SQVTM and CDR2 reads ANQGSEA. The library was prepared using 5' RACE. The reads were generated on an Illumina HiSeq 2500. A second PCR of 7 to 11 cycles was performed with a sample-barcoded 5' primer and a J-beta primer mix. A template-switch 5' adaptor carrying 12 random nucleotides introduced a unique molecular identifier onto each TCR beta cDNA molecule. Each sample yielded at least 2.5 million CDR3-containing paired-end reads. First-strand cDNA was synthesized from all RNA with the Mint cDNA synthesis kit, primed by a TRBC-specific oligonucleotide. Following uracil-DNA glycosylase treatment, all cDNA underwent a first 18-cycle PCR with the universal primers M1SS and BC2_uni_R. Turning to the authors' computational methods: Normalization of each sample was performed by random selection of 1 million high-quality reads, each carrying a distinct molecular identifier. Instead of being binned into consensus sequences, reads that shared molecular identifiers were thrown out. CDR3 identification, clonotype clustering and error correction used MiTCR with a Q25 quality threshold and the strictest error-elimination algorithm. A nonparametric unseen species model using Euler transformation provided a lower-bound estimate of total TCR beta diversity. TCRdb reran the public reads through fastp at Q25 and MiXCR, keeping productive beta chains. Each CDR3 protein gets just one entry, which takes the most common genes and DNA from the rows behind it. It is TCRdb's table, rather than the study itself, that gives the V and J calls and clone size. The sample includes about 830,000 distinct CDR3 sequences, with under 80% observed a single time. Jointly, the top ten make up approximately 30% of the sample.

Sequences were obtained from blood. The clonotype originates from a man aged 25-40 years in good health. The chain uses TRBV29-1 and TRBJ2-6; matching of 6 bases hints at TRBD1 as the D gene. The CDR3 has the sequence CSAPTGSSGANVPTF. The DNA sequence is TGCAGCGCCCCGACAGGATCCTCTGGGGCCAACGTCCCGACTTTC.